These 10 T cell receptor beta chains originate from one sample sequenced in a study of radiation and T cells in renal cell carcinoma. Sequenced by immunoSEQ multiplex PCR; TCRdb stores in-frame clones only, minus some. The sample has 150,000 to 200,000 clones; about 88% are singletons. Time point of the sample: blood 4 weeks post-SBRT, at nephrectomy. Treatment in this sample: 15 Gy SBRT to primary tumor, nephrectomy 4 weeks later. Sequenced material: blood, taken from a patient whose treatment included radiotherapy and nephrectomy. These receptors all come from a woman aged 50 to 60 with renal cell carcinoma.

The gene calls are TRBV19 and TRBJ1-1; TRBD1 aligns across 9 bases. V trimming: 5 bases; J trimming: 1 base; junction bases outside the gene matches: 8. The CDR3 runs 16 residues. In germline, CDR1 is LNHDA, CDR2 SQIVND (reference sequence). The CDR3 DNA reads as TGTGCCAGTAGTCTACGGACAGGGGCCCCGAACACTGAAGCTTTCTTT. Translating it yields CASSLRTGAPNTEAFF.

The CDR3 loop is CASSQGGGAPYNEQFF. The CDR3 DNA reads as TGCGCCAGCAGCCAAGGCGGGGGGGCCCCCTACAATGAGCAGTTCTTC. This chain joins TRBV4-3 and TRBJ2-1, with 9 bases matching TRBD2. V lost 1 base to trimming and J lost 2 bases; unmatched junction nucleotides: 3. This CDR3 is built from 16 residues. Germline CDR1 LGHNA, CDR2 YSLEER.

CDR3: CASSAPGQGGTGELFF. CDR3 sequence (DNA): TGTGCCAGCAGCGCACCGGGACAGGGTGGAACCGGGGAGCTGTTTTTT. The V and J genes are TRBV9 and TRBJ2-2; 9 positions agree with TRBD1. Germline trimming cut 3 bases from V and 5 bases from J; bases unmatched to any gene: 8. CDR3 length: 16 amino acids. Germline V CDR1 and CDR2: SGDLS, YYNGEE.

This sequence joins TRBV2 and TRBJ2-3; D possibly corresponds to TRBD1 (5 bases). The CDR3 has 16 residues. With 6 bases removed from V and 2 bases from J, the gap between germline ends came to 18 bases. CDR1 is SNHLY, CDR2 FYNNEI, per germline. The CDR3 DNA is TGTGCCAGCAGGTTAGGGGCTAATCCCCCCACAGATACGCAGTATTTT. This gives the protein CASRLGANPPTDTQYF.

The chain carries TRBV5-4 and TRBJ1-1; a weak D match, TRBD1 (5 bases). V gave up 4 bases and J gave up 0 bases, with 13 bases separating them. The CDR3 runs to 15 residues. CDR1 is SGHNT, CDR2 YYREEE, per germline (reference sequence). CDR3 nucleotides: TGTGCCAGCAGCCTGGGGGTGGGACTGAACACTGAAGCTTTCTTT. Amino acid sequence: CASSLGVGLNTEAFF.

The CDR3 DNA reads as TGTGCCAGCAGCGCGGCTGGGTGGGATACGCAGTATTTT. This codes for CASSAAGWDTQYF. The V call is TRBV7-9, the J call TRBJ2-3, with D hard to call. This CDR3 is 13 amino acids long. Germline V gene data show CDR1 as SEHNR and CDR2 as FQNEAQ (reference sequence). V was trimmed by 5 bases and J by 6 bases, leaving 12 bases between them. The full variable domain, in which reference TRBV7-9 and TRBJ2-3 provide the parts outside the CDR3, is DTGVSQNPRHKITKRGQNVTFRCDPISEHNRLYWYRQTLGQGPEFLTYFQNEAQLEKSRLLSDRFSAERPKGSFSTLEIQRTEQGDSAMYLCASSAAGWDTQYFGPGTRLTVL.

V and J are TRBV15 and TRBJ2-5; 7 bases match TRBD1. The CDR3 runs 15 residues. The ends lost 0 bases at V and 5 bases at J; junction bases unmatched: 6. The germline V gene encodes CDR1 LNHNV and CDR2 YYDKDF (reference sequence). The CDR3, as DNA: TGTGCCACCAGCAGAGAAGGGGGCGCCGGCGAGACCCAGTACTTC. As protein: CATSREGGAGETQYF.

The DNA of the CDR3 is TGTGCCAGTAGTATCCGACAGACTCAAGAGACCCAGTACTTC. Protein sequence: CASSIRQTQETQYF. The chain recombines TRBV19 with TRBJ2-5; D possibly corresponds to TRBD1 (5 bases). In germline, CDR1 is LNHDA, CDR2 SQIVND (reference sequence). Deletions cut 3 bases from V and 2 bases from J, with 10 bases between. The CDR3 is 14 amino acids.

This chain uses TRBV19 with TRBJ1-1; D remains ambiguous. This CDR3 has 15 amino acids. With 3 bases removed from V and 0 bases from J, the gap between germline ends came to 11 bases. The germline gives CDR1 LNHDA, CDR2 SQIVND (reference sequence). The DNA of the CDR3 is TGTGCCAGTAGTATGACAAAATACCTGAACACTGAAGCTTTCTTT. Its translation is CASSMTKYLNTEAFF.

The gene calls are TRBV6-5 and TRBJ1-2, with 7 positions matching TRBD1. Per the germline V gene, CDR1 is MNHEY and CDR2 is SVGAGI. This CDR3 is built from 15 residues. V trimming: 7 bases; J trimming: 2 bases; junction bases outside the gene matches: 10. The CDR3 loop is CASTVRLGQNYGYTF. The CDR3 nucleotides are TGTGCCAGCACCGTACGTCTGGGACAGAACTATGGCTACACCTTC.